The present T cell receptor (beta chain) was sequenced within a study of tumor-infiltrating lymphocytes in localized non-small cell lung cancer. Study findings and constraints: TCRbeta sequencing showed higher T cell infiltration in tumors than uninvolved lung.

Trimming cost V 4 bases and J 6 bases, with 13 bases left between them. The CDR3 loop spans 14 amino acids. Germline assignment: CDR1 SGDLS and CDR2 YYNGEE. The protocol was immunoSEQ multiplex PCR, while the TCRdb copy is restricted to in-frame clones and leaves out a portion. This table has about 24,000 clones, approximately 64% appearing once. Points on this clone: The antigen is unknown.

The chain has TRBV9 and TRBJ2-2; a possible D gene is TRBD2 (6 bases). This sequence originates from a human donor with non-small cell lung cancer. Specimen: lung tumor tissue. CDR3 bases: TGTGCCAGCAGCTCCATTGGGGAGGCCGGGGAGCTGTTTTTT. Translated, it gives CASSSIGEAGELFF.